Following are 21 T cell receptor beta chains from one sample sequenced in a study of early T cells in non-severe SARS-CoV-2 infection. Via MiXCR, TCRdb re-called the 5' RACE reads, giving one row per CDR3 protein. The sample records around 27,000 distinct CDR3 sequences, roughly 9.7% being singletons. Input material: whole blood. Source of these receptors: an adult who was a healthcare worker with PCR-confirmed SARS-CoV-2 infection or an uninfected control (not recorded which).

This clonotype was counted many times. The chain employs TRBV12-3 or TRBV12-4 and TRBJ1-3, with D unclear. Trimming took 2 bases from V and 9 from J, leaving 17 bases between them. The CDR3 has 15 amino acids. In nucleotides, the CDR3 is TGTGCCAGCAGTTTAATGGCCGGTGTGTGGAGCACCATATATTTT. It is translated as CASSLMAGVWSTIYF.

The J gene is TRBJ2-3, the V gene TRBV27; TRBD2 is a possible D gene (6 bases). The CDR3 extends over 15 amino acids. Looked up from germline, CDR1 is MNHEY and CDR2 is SMNVEV (reference sequence). Trimming removed 3 bases from V and 6 bases from J, with 16 bases in between. The CDR3 sequence is CASSLGGVDQDTQYF. The CDR3 DNA sequence: TGTGCCAGCAGTTTGGGGGGTGTCGATCAGGATACGCAGTATTTT.

The rearrangement links TRBV7-6 to TRBJ1-5; TRBD1 agrees at 8 bases. The CDR3 consists of 16 residues. Germline V CDR1 and CDR2: SGHVS, FNYEAQ. Trimming cost V 1 base and J 4 bases; bases outside gene matches: 6. The CDR3 DNA follows: TGTGCCAGCAGCTTAGGACAGACAGGGGAGAATCAGCCCCAGCATTTT. It translates to CASSLGQTGENQPQHF.

Ten or more counts support this clonotype. V and J are TRBV7-6 and TRBJ2-3; D may correspond to TRBD1 or TRBD2 (5 bases each). Germline CDR1 SGHVS, CDR2 FNYEAQ. This CDR3 contains 14 residues. V lost 5 bases and J 2 bases, leaving 11 bases between the germline ends. The CDR3: CASSPGAHTDTQYF. The CDR3 DNA reads TGTGCCAGCAGCCCCGGGGCTCACACAGATACGCAGTATTTT.

This clonotype was detected many times. This rearrangement joins TRBV18 to TRBJ1-1; no firm D call. CDR3 length: 15 amino acids. Trimming took off 2 bases at V and 8 bases at J, with 18 bases between the two ends. From germline, CDR1 is KGHSH and CDR2 LQKENI. The CDR3 loop reads CASSPSYGPRLEAFF. The CDR3 nucleotides read TGTGCCAGCTCACCAAGTTACGGACCTAGGTTGGAAGCTTTCTTT.

This clonotype has more than one count but fewer than ten. This rearrangement joins TRBV5-6 to TRBJ2-1; no reliable D call. The CDR3 has 13 amino acids. The V gene lost 2 bases and the J gene lost 5 bases, with 8 bases spanning the gap. The germline V gene encodes CDR1 SGHDT and CDR2 YYEEEE. The CDR3 nucleotides read TGTGCCAGCAGCTTTCGAGTAAACAATGAGCAGTTCTTC. Amino acids: CASSFRVNNEQFF.

There are many counts of this clonotype. The chain employs TRBV7-6 and TRBJ2-1; D remains unclear. This CDR3 contains 12 residues. V shed 5 bases and J shed 3 bases, with 5 bases lying between them. From germline, CDR1 is SGHVS and CDR2 FNYEAQ. The chain's CDR3 is CASSHSYNEQFF. For the CDR3, the DNA is TGTGCCAGCAGCCATAGCTACAATGAGCAGTTCTTC.

The rearrangement joins TRBV7-7 to TRBJ2-5; maybe TRBD1 (5 bases). Germline V gene lookup returns CDR1 SSHAT and CDR2 FNYEAQ (reference sequence). The CDR3 contains 16 residues. Trimming stripped 2 bases from V and 3 bases from J, with 16 bases between. The chain's CDR3 is CASSLTSVVGEETQYF. CDR3 in DNA: TGTGCCAGCAGCTTAACGTCGGTAGTAGGGGAAGAGACCCAGTACTTC.

This clonotype was detected many times. V is TRBV6-5 and J is TRBJ1-6, with 7 bases that match TRBD1. With 6 bases clipped from V and 7 bases from J, the junction kept 15 bases outside the gene matches. CDR3 length: 17 amino acids. The V gene's germline CDR1 is MNHEY and CDR2 SVGAGI. The CDR3 sequence is CASSLSRTGGTNSPLHF. CDR3 bases: TGTGCCAGCAGCCTAAGTCGGACAGGCGGAACCAATTCACCCCTCCACTTT.

This clonotype was picked up many times. The CDR3 DNA reads TGTGCCAGCAGCTCATCCGGGACAGGGGGAATCTACACCTTC. This sequence encodes CASSSSGTGGIYTF. This chain uses TRBV7-3 with TRBJ1-2; 11 positions agree with TRBD1. Trimming at V came to 4 bases and at J to 10 bases, leaving 8 bases not matched to a gene. Germline V gene data show CDR1 as SGHTA and CDR2 as FQGTGA. The CDR3 covers 14 residues.

The chain joins TRBV4-3 to TRBJ1-1; D remains ambiguous. V was clipped by 0 bases and J by 3 bases, with 11 bases between them. The CDR3 is made up of 15 amino acids. CDR1 and CDR2 (germline): LGHNA, YSLEER. CDR3 sequence: CASSQDLGYDTEAFF. The CDR3 DNA reads TGCGCCAGCAGCCAAGATCTAGGGTACGACACTGAAGCTTTCTTT.

This clonotype was counted many times. Germline and junction disagree at one end, which may indicate a read error. The V call is TRBV7-2, the J call TRBJ1-3, with a weak D call TRBD1 (5 bases). This CDR3 region has 15 residues. Germline CDR1 is SGHTA and CDR2 is FQGNSA. CDR3 sequence: CASSLGTGTGNTVYF. The CDR3 DNA reads TGTGCCAGCAGCTTAGGAACAGGCACCGGAAACACCGTATATTTT.

The chain joins TRBV7-2 to TRBJ1-3, with D unresolved. The length of the CDR3 is 16 residues. V lost 5 bases and J lost 0, with 14 bases in between. Per the germline V gene, CDR1 is SGHTA and CDR2 is FQGNSA. CDR3 loop: CASSTRTASSGNTIYF. CDR3 in DNA: TGTGCCAGCAGCACCAGGACGGCGAGCTCTGGAAACACCATATATTTT.

Comment on this clonotype: Possible read error: a much larger clone is one base away. The chain is built from TRBV6-5 and TRBJ2-2; 8 bases fit TRBD2. Trimming took 5 bases from V and 3 from J; bases not matched to a gene: 8. The CDR3 consists of 16 residues. The germline gives CDR1 MNHEY, CDR2 SVGAGI. The CDR3 coding sequence is TGTGCCAGCAGTCCTCTGGGCGGGGGGTACACCGGGGAGCTGTTTTTT. Residues: CASSPLGGGYTGELFF.

There are a few counts of this clonotype. V usage is TRBV18 and J usage is TRBJ2-3, with D maybe TRBD1 (5 bases). This CDR3 spans 14 amino acids. Germline V lookup: CDR1 KGHSH, CDR2 LQKENI. V lost 8 bases and J 5 bases, leaving 17 bases between the germline ends. This CDR3 is CASEGVGWGDTQYF. Here the CDR3 DNA reads TGTGCCAGCGAAGGGGTTGGATGGGGAGATACGCAGTATTTT.

This clonotype was detected only a few times. The chain recombines TRBV20-1 with TRBJ2-3, with 7 bases identical to TRBD2. The CDR3 runs 14 residues. CDR1 is DFQATT, CDR2 SNEGSKA, per germline (reference sequence). The junction had 5 bases not matched to a gene; V was cut back by 3 bases and J by 2 bases. The CDR3, as DNA: TGCAGTGCTAGGCCACTAGCGACCACAGATACGCAGTATTTT. Translating gives CSARPLATTDTQYF.

This clonotype was detected a few times. The chain couples TRBV9 to TRBJ2-1, with a possible D match to TRBD2 (5 bases). Per germline, CDR1 SGDLS and CDR2 YYNGEE. The CDR3 consists of 15 residues. Between the trimmed V and J ends, which lost 0 bases and 6 bases, there was a span of 13 bases. The CDR3 DNA follows: TGTGCCAGCAGCGTAGCGCCCGAGAGGGCCAATGAGCAGTTCTTC. This gives the protein CASSVAPERANEQFF.

The chain has TRBV6-5 and TRBJ1-2; D is possibly TRBD1 (6 bases). Germline CDR1 reads MNHEY; CDR2 reads SVGAGI. The CDR3 length is 14 residues. The V gene lost 0 bases and the J gene lost 7 bases, with 12 bases spanning the gap. The CDR3 sequence: CASSYSGGPFGYTF. Written as DNA, the CDR3 is TGTGCCAGCAGTTACTCTGGGGGCCCCTTTGGCTACACCTTC.

The rearrangement links TRBV6-2 or TRBV6-3 to TRBJ2-5; a weak D match, TRBD1 (5 bases). CDR3 length: 12 amino acids. Deletions cut 6 bases from V and 3 bases from J, with 8 bases between. CDR1 is MNHEY and CDR2 is SVGEGT in the germline V gene. CDR3 DNA sequence: TGTGCCAGCAGCCCGACAGAAGAGACCCAGTACTTC. The encoded protein is CASSPTEETQYF.

This clonotype occurred a few times. The rearrangement links TRBV29-1 to TRBJ1-2; D is unclear. Germline V gives CDR1 SQVTM, CDR2 ANQGSEA. The CDR3 runs 13 residues. The ends were cut back, 4 bases at V and 0 bases at J, with 9 bases in the middle. CDR3 DNA sequence: TGCAGCGTTGTCCCGACACCTAACTATGGCTACACCTTC. Translated, it gives CSVVPTPNYGYTF.

In this sample, this clonotype turned up many times. The chain joins TRBV5-1 to TRBJ2-3; D not resolved. CDR1 and CDR2 from the germline V gene are SGHRS and YFSETQ. V lost 0 bases and J 4 bases, leaving 15 bases between the germline ends. The CDR3 loop spans 16 amino acids. The CDR3 sequence: CASSLGPLGSSDTQYF. In nucleotides, the CDR3 is TGCGCCAGCAGCTTGGGCCCGCTCGGTAGCTCAGATACGCAGTATTTT. Using reference TRBV5-1 and TRBJ2-3 for the parts outside the CDR3, the full variable domain is KAGVTQTPRYLIKTRGQQVTLSCSPISGHRSVSWYQQTPGQGLQFLFEYFSETQRNKGNFPGRFSGRQFSNSRSEMNVSTLELGDSALYLCASSLGPLGSSDTQYFGPGTRLTVL.